These 4 T cell receptor beta chains came from one sample sequenced in a study of blood T cell repertoires in COVID-19. Sequencing was performed with immunoSEQ multiplex PCR; in TCRdb, only in-frame clones are kept and a portion is missing. The data hold some 250,000 clones, with approximately 85% observed a single time. The sample taken for sequencing was PBMCs or T cells enriched from blood (not recorded which). These receptor sequences come from a woman between 45 and 60 years old who had recovered from COVID-19.

The gene calls are TRBV30 and TRBJ1-2, with TRBD1 identical over 8 bases. Germline V gene lookup returns CDR1 GTSNPN and CDR2 SVGIG (reference sequence). With 3 bases clipped from V and 6 bases from J, the junction kept 9 bases outside the gene matches. The CDR3 covers 14 residues. This CDR3 is CAWRGSDRADGYTF. The CDR3, as DNA: TGTGCCTGGAGAGGTTCGGACAGGGCGGATGGCTACACCTTC.

The chain employs TRBV5-5 and TRBJ1-1; D gene uncertain. Germline values: CDR1 SGHKS, CDR2 YYEKEE (reference sequence). This CDR3 has 12 amino acids. V was pared by 1 base and J by 2 bases, with 3 bases between. Here the CDR3 DNA reads TGTGCCAGCAGCTTGCTCAACACTGAAGCTTTCTTT. Its translation: CASSLLNTEAFF.

This sequence joins TRBV5-4 and TRBJ1-1; D perhaps matches TRBD1 (5 bases). Germline V gene data show CDR1 as SGHNT and CDR2 as YYREEE (reference sequence). CDR3 length equals 16 residues. With 4 bases removed from V and 3 bases from J, the gap between germline ends came to 19 bases. The CDR3 reads CASSDNKGWGDTEAFF. The CDR3 nucleotides are TGTGCCAGCAGCGACAACAAGGGGTGGGGGGACACTGAAGCTTTCTTT.

This clone appeared a single time. This chain connects TRBV27 to TRBJ2-7; weak D call: TRBD2 (6 bases). CDR3 length: 14 residues. V lost 10 bases and J 4 bases, leaving 20 bases between the germline ends. Germline CDR1 and CDR2: MNHEY and SMNVEV (reference sequence). DNA for the CDR3: TGTGCCACCAAGGGATTGGGGGGTTCGTACGAGCAGTACTTC. As protein: CATKGLGGSYEQYF.